This T cell receptor (beta chain) was profiled in a study of molecular identifiers for immune sequencing clone quantification. One entry per CDR3 protein, called by TCRdb with MiXCR from the PCR reads. Of some 590,000 distinct CDR3 sequences detected, approximately 24% appear once; the ten largest clones hold 0.78%. Whole-study findings and limits: With a barcode shared among identical TCR molecules, highly expanded clone sizes could be underestimated. Clonotypes surpassing 20 RNA copies contained over 97% of effector molecules, versus under 1% in naive cells.

This clonotype was seen many times. Its specificity is unknown. Germline CDR1 and CDR2: SQVTM and ANQGSEA. Trimming cost V 4 bases and J 4 bases; bases outside gene matches: 9. CDR3 size: 14 residues. The source is a human donor in good health. Some libraries in this study had Jurkat cell RNA spiked in. The material sequenced was naive CD8+ T cells from blood, with Jurkat cell RNA spiked in. Subset indicated: FACS-sorted CD8+CD4-CCR7+CD45RA+ naive T cells. The chain is built from TRBV29-1 and TRBJ1-2, with TRBD1 matching over 7 bases. CDR3 in amino acids: CSVGKGTEFYGYTF. CDR3 nucleotides: TGCAGCGTTGGGAAGGGGACAGAGTTCTATGGCTACACCTTC.